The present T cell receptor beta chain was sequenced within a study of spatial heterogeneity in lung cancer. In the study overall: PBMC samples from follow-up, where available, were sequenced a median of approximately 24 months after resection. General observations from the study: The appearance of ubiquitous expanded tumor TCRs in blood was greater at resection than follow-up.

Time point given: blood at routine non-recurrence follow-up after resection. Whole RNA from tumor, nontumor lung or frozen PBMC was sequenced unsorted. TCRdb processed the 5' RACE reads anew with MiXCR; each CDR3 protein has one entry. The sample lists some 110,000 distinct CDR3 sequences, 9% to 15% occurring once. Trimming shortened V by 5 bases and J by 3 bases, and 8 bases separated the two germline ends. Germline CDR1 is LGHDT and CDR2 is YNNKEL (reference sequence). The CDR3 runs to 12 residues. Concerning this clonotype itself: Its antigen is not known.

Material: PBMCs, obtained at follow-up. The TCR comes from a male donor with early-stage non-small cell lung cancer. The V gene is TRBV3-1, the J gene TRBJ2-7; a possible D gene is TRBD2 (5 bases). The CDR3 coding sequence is TGTGCCAGCAGCTACGGGGACTACGAGCAGTACTTC. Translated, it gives CASSYGDYEQYF.